Listed below are T cell receptor beta chains from one sample, sequenced in a study of T cell repertoires in cytomegalovirus infection. Antigen specificity for these receptors is unknown. Using its own MiXCR run on the reads, TCRdb lists one record per CDR3 protein. The sample includes some 71,000 distinct CDR3 sequences, 25% to 30% of them seen just once. Sequences were derived from CD8+ T cells from cultured PBMCs, sampled from culture after CMV antigen stimulation. The receptors here all came from a human donor in good health (CMV status not recorded). Some clones in this sample may be carry-over from other donors' samples. The CDR3 runs from the conserved cysteine through the conserved F or W. The D gene is left open where the match is weak.

V gene	J gene	D gene	CDR3 protein
TRBV3-1	TRBJ1-1	NA	CASSYREWGGAFF
TRBV6-1	TRBJ2-7	NA	CASSERRVFANEQYF
TRBV7-9	TRBJ2-7	NA	CASSMGLSSYEQYF
TRBV25-1	TRBJ2-1	TRBD2	CASSDSQREGDEQFF
TRBV4-3	TRBJ1-1	NA	CASSQESPLSDWNTEAFF
TRBV7-2	TRBJ2-1	TRBD2	CASSLRIAGGSAYNEQFF
TRBV11-2	TRBJ1-1	TRBD1	CASRTTGTGGLDTEAFF
TRBV4-3	TRBJ1-3	NA	CASSQDSSLGNTIYF
TRBV4-1	TRBJ2-4	TRBD2	CASSQDQLGGLAGGSWNIQYF
TRBV20-1	TRBJ2-7	NA	CSAEAGTGGYEQYF
TRBV12-3/TRBV12-4	TRBJ2-1	TRBD2	CASSLGTSGNYNEQFF
TRBV18	TRBJ1-2	NA	CASSPQAGPGGYTF
TRBV4-1	TRBJ1-1	NA	CASSQDPLWQGAFF
TRBV27	TRBJ2-1	NA	CASSLDQSGYNEQFF
TRBV27	TRBJ2-1	NA	CASRAVDQLTGDEQFF
TRBV12-3/TRBV12-4	TRBJ2-5	NA	CASSFGTGVRETQYF
TRBV20-1	TRBJ2-7	TRBD2	CSARDPLREGAYEQYF
TRBV7-2	TRBJ2-3	TRBD2	CASSFSGSEADTQYF
TRBV27	TRBJ2-3	NA	CASSKVITAPDTQYF
TRBV19	TRBJ2-2	NA	CASLNRDRAGELFF
TRBV27	TRBJ2-1	NA	CASTPNGGPYNEQFF
TRBV20-1	TRBJ2-1	NA	CSARDKVSYNEQFF
TRBV11-1	TRBJ1-2	NA	CASSSFGGYTF
TRBV29-1	TRBJ2-5	TRBD1	CSVETGAQETQYF
TRBV11-2	TRBJ2-7	NA	CASSSAGRAYEQYF
TRBV4-1	TRBJ1-6	NA	CASSQGLSPLHF
TRBV27	TRBJ1-6	TRBD1	CASSSGTANSPLHF
TRBV27	TRBJ1-1	NA	CATGAASGTEAFF
TRBV18	TRBJ2-3	TRBD2	CASSPGLAGSSSTDTQYF
TRBV6-5	TRBJ1-1	NA	CASSYTSNTEAFF
TRBV6-2/TRBV6-3	TRBJ2-7	TRBD1	CASSYSVEGGNSYEQYF
TRBV30	TRBJ2-7	TRBD2	CAWGLSGSDEQYF
TRBV12-3/TRBV12-4	TRBJ1-1	NA	CASSVAWARVNTEAFF
TRBV12-3/TRBV12-4	TRBJ2-3	NA	CASSDSGLSTDTQYF
TRBV11-2	TRBJ1-5	NA	CASSLENQPQHF
TRBV28	TRBJ2-7	NA	CASTPGTSYEQYF
TRBV12-3/TRBV12-4	TRBJ2-7	TRBD1	CASRFLGTGARVWGSYEQYF
TRBV7-2	TRBJ2-7	NA	CASSLDGPAYEQYF
TRBV4-3	TRBJ2-7	NA	CASSQDRGARFGDEQYF
TRBV20-1	TRBJ1-5	NA	CSARVLKRTGRFKDQPQHF
TRBV20-1	TRBJ2-1	TRBD2	CSAAILAGVGGRRNEQFF
TRBV7-9	TRBJ2-3	TRBD2	CASSLGTSGPWGTDTQYF
TRBV9	TRBJ1-4	NA	CASGDNAGTRTTNEKLFF
TRBV7-6	TRBJ1-3	NA	CASSLRTPGPGNTIYF
TRBV6-1	TRBJ2-3	NA	CASMGSDTQYF
TRBV3-1	TRBJ2-1	NA	CASSLWGNEQFF
TRBV20-1	TRBJ1-6	NA	CSAPRPGALDSPLHF
TRBV7-3	TRBJ2-2	TRBD2	CASSDSGGALGELFF
TRBV9	TRBJ2-2	NA	CASSVATLGGELFF
TRBV7-9	TRBJ2-1	NA	CASSFPPRGDNEQFF
TRBV4-1	TRBJ2-3	NA	CASSQDRGGPTDTQYF
TRBV7-8	TRBJ1-5	NA	CASSPLIGEDGNLPQHF
TRBV7-6	TRBJ2-5	NA	CASSPRGAPETQYF
TRBV12-3/TRBV12-4	TRBJ1-5	TRBD1	CASSLTGDNQPQHF
TRBV12-3/TRBV12-4	TRBJ1-1	NA	CASSLNEGWNTEAFF
TRBV11-2	TRBJ2-1	TRBD2	CASGASGLNEQFF
TRBV4-3	TRBJ2-5	TRBD2	CASSQDRQAGATQETQYF
TRBV4-1	TRBJ2-3	TRBD2	CASSPPQRGSTDTQYF
TRBV6-5	TRBJ1-1	TRBD1	CASSYFTGEAFF